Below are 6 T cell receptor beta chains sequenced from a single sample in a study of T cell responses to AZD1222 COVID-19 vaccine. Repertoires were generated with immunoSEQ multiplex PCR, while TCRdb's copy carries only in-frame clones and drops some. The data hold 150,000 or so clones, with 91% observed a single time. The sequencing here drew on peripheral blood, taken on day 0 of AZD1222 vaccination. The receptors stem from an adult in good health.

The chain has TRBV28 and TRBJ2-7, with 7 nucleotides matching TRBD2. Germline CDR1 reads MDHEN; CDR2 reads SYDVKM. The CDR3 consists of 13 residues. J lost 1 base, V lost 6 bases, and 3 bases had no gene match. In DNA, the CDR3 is TGTGCCAGCAGGGGGACTACATCCTACGAGCAGTACTTC. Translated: CASRGTTSYEQYF. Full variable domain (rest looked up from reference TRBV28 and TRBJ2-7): DVKVTQSSRYLVKRTGEKVFLECVQDMDHENMFWYRQDPGLGLRLIYFSYDVKMKEKGDIPEGYSVSREKKERFSLILESASTNQTSMYLCASRGTTSYEQYFGPGTRLTVT.

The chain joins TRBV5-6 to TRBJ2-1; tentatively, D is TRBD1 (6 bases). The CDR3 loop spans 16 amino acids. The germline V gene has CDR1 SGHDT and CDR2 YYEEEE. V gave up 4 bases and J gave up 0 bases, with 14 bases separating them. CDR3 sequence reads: CASSDPGVSSYNEQFF. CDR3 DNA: TGTGCCAGCAGCGACCCAGGGGTAAGCTCCTACAATGAGCAGTTCTTC.

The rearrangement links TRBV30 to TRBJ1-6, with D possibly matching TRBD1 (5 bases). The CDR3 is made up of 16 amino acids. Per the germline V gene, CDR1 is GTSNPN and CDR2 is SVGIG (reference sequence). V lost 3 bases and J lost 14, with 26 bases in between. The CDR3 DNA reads TGTGCCTGGAGCGACCCCCGGGACTACTTAACAAGAGCCCTCCACTTT. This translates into CAWSDPRDYLTRALHF.

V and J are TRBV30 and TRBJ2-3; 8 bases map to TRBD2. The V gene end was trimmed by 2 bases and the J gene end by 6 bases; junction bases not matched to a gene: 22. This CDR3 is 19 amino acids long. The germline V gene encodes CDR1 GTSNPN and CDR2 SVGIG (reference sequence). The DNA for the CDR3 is TGTGCCTGGAGTTCGGGACTAGGTCACGATCCTGGAGCGTCGGATACGCAGTATTTT. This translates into CAWSSGLGHDPGASDTQYF.

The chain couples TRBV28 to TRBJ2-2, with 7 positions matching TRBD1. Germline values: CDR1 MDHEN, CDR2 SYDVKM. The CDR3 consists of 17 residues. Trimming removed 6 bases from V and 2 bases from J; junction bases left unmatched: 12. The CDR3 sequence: CASSTIGKGGNTGELFF. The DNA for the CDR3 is TGTGCCAGCAGCACTATTGGGAAAGGGGGCAACACCGGGGAGCTGTTTTTT.

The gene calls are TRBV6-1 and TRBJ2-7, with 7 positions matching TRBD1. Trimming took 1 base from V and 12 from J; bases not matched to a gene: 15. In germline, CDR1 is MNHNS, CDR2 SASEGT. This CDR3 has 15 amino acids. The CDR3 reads CASSEVIMSFDRVYF. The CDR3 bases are TGTGCCAGCAGTGAAGTGATAATGTCCTTCGACAGGGTGTACTTC.